Given below is one TCR beta chain in context. As yet, its antigen is unknown. This specimen comes from a study of CD8 T cells in Susac syndrome. Across the whole study: At the time of blood draw, patients with Susac syndrome were therapy-naive, receiving corticosteroids, or receiving intravenous immunoglobulin alone. Findings and caveats of the study: Total CD8+ repertoires held about 15 Susac-specific public clones, while CD8+ TEMRA repertoires held a few. A relatively small number of individuals underwent TCR sequencing and HLA analysis.

In contrast to the negatively isolated CD8+ and CD4+ T cells, TEMRA cells were FACS-enriched. Reverse transcription of roughly 0.45 to 1 ug RNA used random hexamers. TCRdb itself ran the immunoSEQ multiplex PCR reads through MiXCR, one entry per CDR3 protein. The sample carries around 81,000 distinct CDR3 sequences, 85% to 95% recorded once. CDR1 and CDR2 (germline): SGHNT, YYREEE (reference sequence). This CDR3 contains 13 residues. With V trimmed by 3 bases and J by 2 bases, 0 bases remained unmatched. Sequenced: CD8+ T cells from PBMCs. The clonotype was recovered from a human donor with Susac syndrome. This chain links TRBV5-4 with TRBJ2-7, with TRBD2 matching 9 bases. CDR3 region: CASSSSGAYEQYF. In nucleotides, the CDR3 is TGTGCCAGCAGCTCTAGCGGGGCCTACGAGCAGTACTTC.